This T cell receptor beta chain emerged from a study of cytomegalovirus exposure and HLA in healthy donors. Study conclusions and caveats: Later analysis showed most CMV-associated TCR beta chains appearing HLA-restricted. TCR beta chains numbering under 200 were designated cytomegalovirus-associated. A later analysis by the authors found several of the most significant clusters apparently linked to common viral pathogens.

Researchers ran the PCR with 60 Vbeta and 13 Jbeta primers. Method: immunoSEQ multiplex PCR; TCRdb's copy keeps in-frame clones and lacks some. The listing records around 200,000 clones. Healthy bone marrow donors made up the donor group. Turning to this clone: Its antigen is unidentified.

Germline CDR1 SGHRS, CDR2 YFSETQ. Trimming cost V 3 bases and J 2 bases; bases outside gene matches: 7. This CDR3 comprises 16 residues. The TCR was taken from a woman under 30 in good health and CMV-seropositive. Sequences were obtained from PBMCs. The chain recombines TRBV5-1 with TRBJ2-2; TRBD1 agrees at 7 bases. The CDR3 loop is CASSYTGTVNTGELFF. Written as DNA, the CDR3 is TGCGCCAGCAGCTATACCGGGACAGTTAACACCGGGGAGCTGTTTTTT. The full variable domain, rest sourced from reference TRBV5-1 and TRBJ2-2, is KAGVTQTPRYLIKTRGQQVTLSCSPISGHRSVSWYQQTPGQGLQFLFEYFSETQRNKGNFPGRFSGRQFSNSRSEMNVSTLELGDSALYLCASSYTGTVNTGELFFGEGSRLTVL.